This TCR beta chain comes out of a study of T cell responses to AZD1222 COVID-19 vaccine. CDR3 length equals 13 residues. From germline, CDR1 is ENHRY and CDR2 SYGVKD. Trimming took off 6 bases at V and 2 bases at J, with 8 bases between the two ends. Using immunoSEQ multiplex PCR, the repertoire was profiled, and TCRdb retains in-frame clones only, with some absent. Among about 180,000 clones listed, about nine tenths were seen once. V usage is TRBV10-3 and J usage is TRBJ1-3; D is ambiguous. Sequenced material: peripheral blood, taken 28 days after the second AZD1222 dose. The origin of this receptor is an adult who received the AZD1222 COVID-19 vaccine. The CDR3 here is CAISLSTGNTIYF. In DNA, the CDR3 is TGTGCCATCAGCCTTAGTACTGGAAACACCATATATTTT.